These 24 T cell receptor beta chains originate from one sample sequenced in a study of T cells after yellow fever vaccination. One entry per CDR3 protein results from TCRdb running MiXCR on the 5' RACE reads. The table lists approximately 160,000 distinct CDR3 sequences, approximately 6.2% of them singletons, with less than 3.5% in the top ten. This material consisted of CD4+ T cells sorted from PBMCs, taken on the day of the first yellow fever vaccination. The receptor source for this set is a man aged 18 to 29 who received the YFV17D yellow fever vaccine.

This clonotype showed up many times. This chain uses TRBV4-1 with TRBJ1-1; D is possibly TRBD1 (5 bases). The CDR3 totals 12 residues. Germline V gene sequence: CDR1 MGHRA, CDR2 YSYEKL. V shed 1 base and J shed 11 bases, with 11 bases lying between them. CDR3 coding DNA: TGCGCCAGCAGCCAAGTGGCAGGGAGGGCTTTCTTT. Encoded protein: CASSQVAGRAFF.

This clonotype was counted ten times or more. The chain uses TRBV29-1 and TRBJ1-5, with a weak D call TRBD1 (6 bases). Germline V gene sequence: CDR1 SQVTM, CDR2 ANQGSEA. Trimming removed 6 bases at V and 3 bases at J, with 15 bases between. The CDR3 consists of 14 residues. Written as DNA, the CDR3 is TGCAGCGTGGCCCCCGGGGGCCTCAATCAGCCCCAGCATTTT. This codes for CSVAPGGLNQPQHF.

This chain connects TRBV5-1 to TRBJ1-3; possibly TRBD1 for D (5 bases). V dropped 3 bases and J dropped 0 bases, with 13 bases sitting between them. The CDR3 spans 16 residues. Per germline, CDR1 SGHRS and CDR2 YFSETQ. CDR3 amino acids: CASSSYTGNSGNTIYF. The CDR3 bases are TGCGCCAGCAGCTCCTATACAGGAAACTCTGGAAACACCATATATTTT.

This clonotype came up many times. The V and J genes are TRBV7-8 and TRBJ2-2; no definite D call. The CDR3 has 15 residues. The germline gives CDR1 SGHVS, CDR2 FQNEAQ. Deletions cut 3 bases from V and 1 base from J, with 9 bases between. CDR3 sequence: CASSFSRLNTGELFF. The CDR3 DNA reads TGTGCCAGCAGCTTTTCACGGCTGAACACCGGGGAGCTGTTTTTT.

In its sample, this clonotype was seen many times. The chain carries TRBV3-1 and TRBJ2-5, with a possible D match to TRBD1 (6 bases). Trimming stripped 4 bases from V and 5 bases from J, with 17 bases between. Germline values: CDR1 LGHDT, CDR2 YNNKEL (reference sequence). This CDR3 has 15 residues. CDR3 sequence reads: CASSRDTQTGETQYF. DNA for the CDR3: TGTGCCAGCAGCCGGGACACCCAAACGGGGGAGACCCAGTACTTC.

The chain couples TRBV11-2 to TRBJ1-1, with D tentatively TRBD1 (5 bases). Trimming took 6 bases from V and 5 from J, leaving 13 bases between them. Germline CDR1 and CDR2: SGHAT and FQNNGV. CDR3 size: 13 residues. CDR3 protein: CASRDAAGTEAFF. In DNA, the CDR3 is TGTGCCAGCAGGGACGCGGCAGGGACTGAAGCTTTCTTT. The full variable domain, rest sourced from reference TRBV11-2 and TRBJ1-1, is EAGVAQSPRYKIIEKRQSVAFWCNPISGHATLYWYQQILGQGPKLLIQFQNNGVVDDSQLPKDRFSAERLKGVDSTLKIQPAKLEDSAVYLCASRDAAGTEAFFGQGTRLTVV.

This clonotype was observed a handful of times. CDR3 residues: CATSDPLSGQGVDEQFF. In DNA, the CDR3 is TGTGCCACCAGTGATCCCCTATCGGGACAGGGAGTTGATGAGCAGTTCTTC. V usage is TRBV24-1 and J usage is TRBJ2-1; 9 bases are shared with TRBD1. CDR3 length equals 17 residues. Germline lookup yields CDR1 KGHDR and CDR2 SFDVKD. V shed 3 bases, J shed 8 bases, and the junction held 13 bases outside the gene matches.

The sample holds a few counts of this clonotype. The genes are TRBV15 and TRBJ1-2; TRBD1 is a possible D gene (5 bases). This CDR3 spans 16 amino acids. Trimming pared 0 bases from V and 8 bases from J, leaving 19 bases between. Germline V lookup: CDR1 LNHNV, CDR2 YYDKDF (reference sequence). In DNA form, the CDR3 reads TGTGCCACCAGCAGAGAAGGTTTTATGTTGGGGGAAGGCTACACCTTC. Amino acid sequence: CATSREGFMLGEGYTF.

Worth noting for this clonotype: This could be a read error, since a much larger clone is one nucleotide away. V usage is TRBV18 and J usage is TRBJ1-1; 10 bases agree with TRBD1. The length of the CDR3 is 15 residues. Per germline, CDR1 KGHSH and CDR2 LQKENI. The CDR3 loop is CASSPMTGGPTEVFF. DNA for the CDR3: TGTGCCAGCTCACCAATGACAGGGGGCCCCACTGAAGTTTTCTTT.

This clonotype has ten or more counts. This chain links TRBV19 with TRBJ2-7; D ambiguous. CDR1 and CDR2 from the germline V gene are LNHDA and SQIVND (reference sequence). The CDR3 runs to 11 residues. The V and J ends lost 5 bases and 3 bases respectively, with 5 bases between them. Here the CDR3 reads CASSDNYEQYV. Written as DNA, the CDR3 is TGTGCCAGTAGTGACAACTACGAGCAGTACGTC.

This clonotype was counted ten times or more. This chain joins TRBV5-1 and TRBJ2-2; 9 bases agree with TRBD2. The V segment lost 1 base and the J segment 1 base; nucleotides outside the gene matches: 5. There are 17 residues in the CDR3. Looked up from germline, CDR1 is SGHRS and CDR2 is YFSETQ. The CDR3 protein is CASSLRASGVNTGELFF. In DNA, the CDR3 is TGCGCCAGCAGCTTGCGGGCTAGCGGGGTGAACACCGGGGAGCTGTTTTTT.

The CDR3 here is CASSFRGVGQGHGYTF. CDR3 DNA: TGTGCCAGCAGTTTTAGAGGAGTTGGGCAGGGGCATGGCTACACCTTC. The J gene is TRBJ1-2, the V gene TRBV28; D might be TRBD1 (6 bases). Germline loops: CDR1 MDHEN, CDR2 SYDVKM. The CDR3 contains 16 residues. V was trimmed by 3 bases and J by 6 bases, leaving 20 bases between them.

In this sample, this clonotype turned up many times. The V gene is TRBV4-3, the J gene TRBJ2-3; 10 nucleotides agree with TRBD2. The CDR3 is made up of 16 amino acids. Trimming took 5 bases from V and 2 from J; bases not matched to a gene: 7. CDR1 is LGHNA and CDR2 is YSLEER in the germline V gene. The CDR3 coding sequence is TGCGCCAGCAGCATCCAGCGGGGGGGCCTCACAGATACGCAGTATTTT. As protein: CASSIQRGGLTDTQYF.

This clonotype was counted at least ten times. V gene TRBV12-3 or TRBV12-4 combines with J gene TRBJ2-3; TRBD2 matches at 11 bases. The CDR3 has 16 amino acids. The J segment lost 6 bases and the V segment lost 6 bases, leaving 11 bases of the junction unmatched. CDR3 in DNA: TGTGCCAGCAGGCCCCGTACTAGCGGGGGCGAGGATACGCAGTATTTT. Its protein is CASRPRTSGGEDTQYF.

The V call is TRBV6-5, the J call TRBJ1-5; possible D gene TRBD1, 5 bases. The CDR3 is 15 amino acids. Germline V gene sequence: CDR1 MNHEY, CDR2 SVGAGI. With 4 bases removed from V and 4 bases from J, the gap between germline ends came to 14 bases. CDR3 in DNA: TGTGCCAGCAGTTCCCAGGCCGGGACGAATCAGCCCCAGCATTTT. This codes for CASSSQAGTNQPQHF.

The CDR3 spells CASSSVLTSGGALTDTQYF. The CDR3 nucleotides read TGCGCCAGCAGCTCTGTACTCACTAGCGGGGGGGCCCTGACAGATACGCAGTATTTT. The chain couples TRBV5-1 to TRBJ2-3, with 13 bases lining up with TRBD2. This CDR3 has 19 amino acids. The germline V gene has CDR1 SGHRS and CDR2 YFSETQ. The V gene end was trimmed by 3 bases and the J gene end by 3 bases; junction bases not matched to a gene: 13.

This clonotype came up many times. In DNA, the CDR3 is TGTGCCAGCAGCTTGGACAGGGACCACGAGCAGTACTTC. It is translated as CASSLDRDHEQYF. The V and J genes are TRBV7-2 and TRBJ2-7; TRBD1 matches 8 bases. Germline V CDR1 and CDR2: SGHTA, FQGNSA. CDR3 size: 13 residues. V lost 3 bases and J lost 5; bases outside the gene matches: 3.

This clonotype was counted between two and nine times. The gene calls are TRBV12-3 or TRBV12-4 and TRBJ1-2; a weak D match, TRBD1 (6 bases). This CDR3 comprises 13 residues. Trimming pared 1 base from V and 6 bases from J, leaving 9 bases between. The CDR3 DNA reads as TGTGCCAGCAGTTTAGTCCCAGGGGATGGCTACACCTTC. It encodes CASSLVPGDGYTF.

This clonotype showed up just a few times. The rearrangement uses TRBV5-1 and TRBJ2-2; tentatively, D is TRBD2 (6 bases). This CDR3 has 13 amino acids. Germline V gene data show CDR1 as SGHRS and CDR2 as YFSETQ. Trimming pared 5 bases from V and 5 bases from J, leaving 10 bases between. CDR3 amino acids: CASRTGETGELFF. CDR3 DNA sequence: TGCGCCAGCAGGACGGGGGAGACCGGGGAGCTGTTTTTT.

This clonotype was seen only a few times. The rearrangement joins TRBV5-1 to TRBJ1-1; TRBD1 might be the D (5 bases). The V end lost 6 bases, the J end lost 1 base, and 10 bases lay between the germline ends. CDR1 and CDR2 (germline): SGHRS, YFSETQ. The CDR3 runs 13 residues. The CDR3 DNA is TGCGCCAGCACCTGGCAGGGGAACACTGAAGCTTTCTTT. Its protein product is CASTWQGNTEAFF.

CDR3 protein: CASSSGTAIYEQYV. CDR3 nucleotide sequence: TGCGCCAGCAGTTCCGGGACAGCAATCTACGAGCAGTACGTC. The rearrangement uses TRBV23-1 and TRBJ2-7; 7 nucleotides line up with TRBD1. TRBV23-1 is recorded as an ORF, its role being uncertain. The V segment lost 5 bases and the J segment 3 bases; nucleotides outside the gene matches: 7. The CDR3 extends over 14 amino acids.

This clonotype came up many times. The chain employs TRBV7-2 and TRBJ1-2, with a tentative D call TRBD1 (6 bases). Germline CDR1 and CDR2: SGHTA and FQGNSA. V dropped 3 bases and J dropped 6 bases, with 23 bases sitting between them. The CDR3 loop spans 17 amino acids. The CDR3 DNA sequence: TGTGCCAGCAGCTTCATTCTGCGGGGGCCAGGGTTGGATGGCTACACCTTC. Its translation is CASSFILRGPGLDGYTF.

In this sample, this clonotype turned up many times. This sequence joins TRBV7-2 and TRBJ1-3; D call uncertain. The CDR3 has 15 amino acids. V was cut by 5 bases and J by 4 bases, with 15 bases left in between. The V gene's germline CDR1 is SGHTA and CDR2 FQGNSA. CDR3 region: CASSLIDSGGNTIYF. CDR3 coding DNA: TGTGCCAGCAGCCTTATCGACTCCGGCGGAAACACCATATATTTT.

In its sample, this clonotype was seen many times. This chain links TRBV3-1 with TRBJ2-7; no clear D. This CDR3 spans 12 amino acids. Trimming pared 0 bases from V and 9 bases from J, leaving 9 bases between. Germline V lookup: CDR1 LGHDT, CDR2 YNNKEL (reference sequence). CDR3 region: CASSQDEAVQYF. CDR3 bases: TGTGCCAGCAGCCAAGATGAGGCAGTGCAGTACTTC.